Sequencing of this TCR beta chain was carried out in a study of blood T cells in healthy people across ages. There were healthy Caucasian individuals from Russia, aged roughly 6 to 100, serving as donors. General study points: As naive T cell percentage varied, TCR beta diversity correlated strongly with it. Donors of long life had a larger count of naive CD4+ cells and greater diversity than aged donors.

Sample-barcoded 5' priming and a J-beta primer mix drove a second PCR of 7 to 11 cycles. A template-switch adaptor containing 12 random nucleotides labeled each cDNA molecule. Using its own MiXCR run on the 5' RACE reads, TCRdb lists one record per CDR3 protein. The table has approximately 1,000,000 distinct CDR3 sequences, 35% to 40% seen once; the top ten hold around 12%. Germline V gives CDR1 LNHDA, CDR2 SQIVND (reference sequence). The trim removed 6 bases at V and 1 base at J, leaving 5 bases unmatched. The CDR3 is 15 amino acids. As concerns this clonotype: As yet, its antigen is unknown.

The sample taken for sequencing was blood. The chain has TRBV19 and TRBJ2-5; 10 bases fit TRBD2. This sequence was found in a man aged 18 to 29 in good health. The CDR3 reads CASRPGLATQETQYF. DNA of the CDR3: TGTGCCAGTAGGCCGGGACTAGCGACCCAAGAGACCCAGTACTTC.